Listed below are T cell receptor beta chains from one sample, sequenced in a study of Ad26.COV2.S vaccination and SARS-CoV-2 variants. Sequenced by immunoSEQ multiplex PCR; TCRdb stores in-frame clones only, minus some. Of approximately 420,000 clones listed, 70% to 90% are singletons. Source: peripheral blood, taken in a trial of Ad26.COV2.S vaccine versus placebo. Source of these receptors: a person between 18 and 65 years old who received the Ad26.COV2.S COVID-19 vaccine or a placebo. Each CDR3 is given with its conserved first and last residue. Each record gives: clone size, V gene, D gene, J gene, CDR3 protein, CDR3 DNA. D genes are given only for firm matches. Only some rows state a clone size, as once, few, many or a class for expanded clones.

-	TRBV6-5	TRBD1	TRBJ2-7	CASKRPGGWEQYF	TGTGCCAGCAAGAGGCCAGGGGGCTGGGAGCAGTACTTC
few	TRBV24-1	-	TRBJ2-1	CATSDRGKSYNEQFF	TGTGCCACCAGTGATCGAGGGAAATCCTACAATGAGCAGTTCTTC
-	TRBV5-6	-	TRBJ2-3	CASSLVRGASTDTQYF	TGTGCCAGCAGCTTGGTTCGGGGCGCTAGCACAGATACGCAGTATTTT
-	TRBV25-1	-	TRBJ2-1	CALDSPGGYEQFF	TGTGCTCTAGACAGCCCCGGGGGCTATGAGCAGTTCTTC
-	TRBV27	TRBD1	TRBJ1-1	CASSLYPGGGEAFF	TGTGCCAGCAGTTTATATCCAGGGGGGGGTGAAGCTTTCTTT
once	TRBV7-8	-	TRBJ2-7	CASSSILMNEQYF	TGTGCCAGCAGCTCCATCCTGATGAACGAGCAGTACTTC
-	TRBV30	TRBD2	TRBJ2-5	CAWIGGGAEETQYF	TGTGCCTGGATCGGCGGGGGGGCCGAAGAGACCCAGTACTTC
-	TRBV6-1	TRBD2	TRBJ2-3	CASSEYASGGTDTQYF	TGTGCCAGCAGTGAGTACGCTAGCGGGGGGACAGATACGCAGTATTTT
-	TRBV10-3	-	TRBJ1-6	CAISADSRVALHF	TGTGCCATCAGTGCCGACAGTCGAGTGGCCCTCCACTTT
once	TRBV10-1	TRBD1	TRBJ1-4	CASSGDRGHFNEKLFF	TGCGCCAGCAGTGGGGACAGGGGACACTTCAATGAAAAACTGTTTTTT
-	TRBV7-6	TRBD2	TRBJ2-1	CASILEAGGGYEQFF	TGTGCCAGCATCTTGGAAGCGGGGGGCGGGTATGAGCAGTTCTTC
-	TRBV19	-	TRBJ2-2	CASSIHFSTGELFF	TGTGCCAGTAGTATCCATTTCTCTACCGGGGAGCTGTTTTTT
-	TRBV12-3/TRBV12-4	-	TRBJ1-6	CASSLANSPLHF	TGTGCCAGCAGTTTGGCAAATTCACCCCTCCACTTT
-	TRBV12-3/TRBV12-4	-	TRBJ2-1	CASSLDVPGEQFF	TGTGCCAGCAGTTTAGACGTCCCAGGAGAGCAGTTCTTC
-	TRBV5-6	TRBD1	TRBJ2-5	CASRRTPGQQETQYF	TGTGCCAGCAGACGTACACCGGGACAGCAAGAGACCCAGTACTTC
-	TRBV5-4	-	TRBJ1-2	CASSSPSGFPYGYTF	TGTGCCAGCAGCTCCCCTTCCGGATTTCCCTATGGCTACACCTTC